This record covers a single T cell receptor beta chain. Its cognate antigen has yet to be identified. Per-nucleotide qualities are absent, and no much larger clonotype sits a single base away. This entry is derived from a study of shared clonotypes between healthy human individuals (dated by TCRdb to 2018 to 2020). Turning to the overall study: A couple of women and three men aged 18 to 49 years were included in the cohort. Per donor, leukapheresis produced somewhere between about 0.9 and 9.5 billion PBMCs. Blood TCR repertoires of several healthy adults were deeply sequenced to estimate repertoire size and the extent of clonotype sharing between individuals. To increase sequencing depth and limit assay-specific biases, TCR repertoire library preparation and sequencing were carried out by different laboratories using diverse techniques. Study-level results and caveats: Sampling was limited to blood, and TCR repertoires in tissue likely differ from TCR repertoires in blood. Because the study included only a small number of donors, the genetic and exposure-history diversity represented was limited. Pairwise subsampling led to the expectation that sequencing depth would affect the degree of clonotype sharing among donors.

The CDR3 sequence holds 11 residues, the cysteine and phenylalanine included. This entry keeps only the CDR3 DNA: 33 bases, framed from base 1. Ends trimmed: V by 5 bases, J by 12 bases; bases unmatched to a gene: 4. CDR1 and CDR2 are read off the germline V gene as SGHTA and FQGNSA. Using the deep immunoSEQ assay, multiplex PCR amplified TCR CDR3 regions from genomic DNA. Genomic DNA extracted from each cell subset was distributed evenly over all wells of several immunoSEQ 96-well plates, and each plate served as one replicate. For unsorted PBMC, 250 to 300 ng of genomic DNA, equivalent to approximately 30,000 T cell genomes, went into each replicate PCR. Genomic DNA from unsorted PBMC was sequenced over ten immunoSEQ deep assay plates. The purified libraries were quantified using a Qubit 3.0 fluorometer, sized with a Bioanalyzer 2100, and then quantified again using the KAPA Library Quantification kit. Each immunoSEQ 96-well plate was sequenced on its own single-read 150-cycle Illumina NextSeq 550 flow cell. Per the authors' processing: Because the immunoSEQ output included only junctional sequences and no quality scores, the filtering could not be the same as the filtering used for full-length reads. Sequences were annotated with PyIR, a Python wrapper for IgBLAST v1.9, and V/J genes and CDR3 were assigned using IMGT germline references. Reads with weak V/J assignments (E-value above 1e-6), missing CDR3, stop codons, out-of-frame junctions, or ambiguous translated residues were removed. V3J clonotypes were defined as sequences sharing an identical inferred V gene, J gene, and CDR3 amino acid sequence. To compute the percentage overlap between repertoires, the number of shared unique clonotypes was divided by the size of the smaller repertoire. Richness of each repertoire was evaluated using RTK rarefaction, the Chao1 estimator, and Recon v2.1 estimates of unobserved clonotypes. TCRdb carries this immuneACCESS record with in-frame sequences only. Its versions omit some clonotypes, under half of them owing to an unresolved V gene in the studies checked, with the rest unexplained. Clone size and the V and J calls come from that table; the DNA yielded D and trimming. Present in this sample are 450,000 to 500,000 clones, over 60% of which were seen just once. 10% to 15% of the sample rests with the top ten.

Donors were healthy HIV-negative adults with no recently reported acute infections or vaccinations. All donors were Caucasian adults living in Nashville, Tennessee, USA. For unsorted samples, 75 million to 90 million PBMCs were counted and genomic DNA was extracted with the QIAamp DNA Blood Mini kit. After blood collection by leukapheresis, PBMCs were isolated using Ficoll-Histopaque density gradient centrifugation and then cryopreserved in the vapor phase of liquid nitrogen. This clonotype was obtained from a woman in her forties in good health. Some clones in this sample may be carry-over from other donors' samples. The chain couples TRBV7-2 to TRBJ2-1, with 7 central nucleotides matching TRBD2. Sequencing input: PBMCs. The DNA sequence follows: TGTGCCAGCAGCGGGGGGGTCGTGCAGTTCTTC. This is translated as CASSGGVVQFF.